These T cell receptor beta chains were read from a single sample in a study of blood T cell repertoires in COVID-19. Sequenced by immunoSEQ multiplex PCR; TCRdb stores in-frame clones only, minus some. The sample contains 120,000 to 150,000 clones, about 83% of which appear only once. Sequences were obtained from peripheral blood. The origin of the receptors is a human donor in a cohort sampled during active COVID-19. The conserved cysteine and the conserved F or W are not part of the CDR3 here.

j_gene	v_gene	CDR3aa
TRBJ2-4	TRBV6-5	ASSLPGQGWNIQY
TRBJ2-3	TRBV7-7	ASSFSDRSTDTQY
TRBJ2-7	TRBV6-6	ASSSSGTGSYEQY
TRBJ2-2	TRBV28	ASTGGAADTGELF
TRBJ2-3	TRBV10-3	AISGSVETPEVTDTQY
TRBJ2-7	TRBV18	ASSPGLSSYEQY
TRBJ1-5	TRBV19	ASSIDSGNSNQPQH
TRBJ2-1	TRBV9	ASSVGASGRAWQF
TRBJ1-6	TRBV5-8	ASSLEGGQGNSPLH
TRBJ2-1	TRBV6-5	ASSQTSGSYNEQF
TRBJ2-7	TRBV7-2	ASSLEGAYEQY
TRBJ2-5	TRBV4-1	ASSQSRLAPQETQY
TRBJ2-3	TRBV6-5	ASSLLSPGTDTQY
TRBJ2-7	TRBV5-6	ASSFRDWSYEQY
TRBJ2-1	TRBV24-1	ATSDTGSGNEQF
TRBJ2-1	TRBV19	ASSPSPPSGGLYNEQF
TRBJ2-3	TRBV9	ASSALAGDTDTQY
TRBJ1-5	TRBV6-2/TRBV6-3	ASSYRGGRGNQPQH
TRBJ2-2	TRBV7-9	ASSLKSGRNTGELF
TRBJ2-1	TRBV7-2	ASSLVVREQF
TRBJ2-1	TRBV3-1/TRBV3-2	ASSQAFYNEQF
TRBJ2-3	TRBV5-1	ASSPPSSTDTQY
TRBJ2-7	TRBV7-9	ASTLAGDAYEQY
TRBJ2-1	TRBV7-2	ASSLLAGAHEQF
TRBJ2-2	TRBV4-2	ASSQGLAGATGELF
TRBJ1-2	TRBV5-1	ASSPGTGDGYT
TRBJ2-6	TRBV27	ASSLLRDRQSSGANVLT
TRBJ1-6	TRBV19	ASSIDLQVRGAPLH
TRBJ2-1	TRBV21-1	ASSGRGTTTYNEQF
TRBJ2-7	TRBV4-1	ASSQAPLYEQY
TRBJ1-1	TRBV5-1	ASNPLGGATEAF
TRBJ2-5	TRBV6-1	ASSEEGGRSGLETQY
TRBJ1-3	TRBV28	ASSSSGSTHSGNTIY
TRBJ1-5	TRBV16	ASSPNALMDQPQH
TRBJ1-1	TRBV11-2	ASSSRTGMNTEAF
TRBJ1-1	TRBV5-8	ATSGRHPNTEAF
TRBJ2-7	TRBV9	ASSTQSGTGLYEQY
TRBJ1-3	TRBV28	ATTTLQGLRNTIY
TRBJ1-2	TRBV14	ASSRESINYGYT
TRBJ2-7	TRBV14	ASSRLREPYEQY
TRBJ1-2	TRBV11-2	ASSLEQGALGYT
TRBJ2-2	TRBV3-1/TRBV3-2	ASSQFGGPDTGELF
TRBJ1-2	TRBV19	ASSISGINYGYT
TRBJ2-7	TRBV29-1	SVLGQAEQY
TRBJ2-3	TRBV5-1	ASSWLAGGTGFTDTQY
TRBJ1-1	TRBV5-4	ASSLGQGPNTEAF
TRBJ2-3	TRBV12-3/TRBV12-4	ASSAIPEGTQY
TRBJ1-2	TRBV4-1	ASSQGGQGYYT
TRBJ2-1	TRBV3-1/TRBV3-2	ASSGLAGHSYNEQF
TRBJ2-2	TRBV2	ASKTGGTNTGELF
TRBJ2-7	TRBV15	ATSRARSGVEQY
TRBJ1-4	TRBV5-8	ASSFGRNEKLF
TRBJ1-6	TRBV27	ASSLILAPNSPLH
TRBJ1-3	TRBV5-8	ASSSQGRTGNTIY
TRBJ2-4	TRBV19	ASTRSSAKNIQY
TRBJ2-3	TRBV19	ASKPRLTSTDTQY
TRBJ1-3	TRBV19	ASSLGQGGGNTIY
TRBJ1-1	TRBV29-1	SVVTPGVVAEAF
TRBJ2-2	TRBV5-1	ASSALAGDTGELF
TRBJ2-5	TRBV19	ASSKTSGSQETQY